This passage covers 14 T cell receptor beta chains from one sample sequenced in a study of control samples from healthy donors and cancer patients. This table comes from immunoSEQ multiplex PCR, and its TCRdb copy is limited to in-frame clones, with some not included. The sample consists of approximately 140,000 clones, around 92% of them appearing once. The sample taken for sequencing was PBMCs. These receptors all stem from a man in his fifties with head and neck cancer.

This chain links TRBV24-1 with TRBJ2-1; D not resolved. The CDR3 is 11 amino acids. The V gene's germline CDR1 is KGHDR and CDR2 SFDVKD. Trimming removed 5 bases from V and 6 bases from J, with 4 bases in between. The CDR3 region has the DNA TGTGCCACCAGTGCCCTCAATGAGCAGTTCTTC. Amino acid sequence: CATSALNEQFF.

The chain employs TRBV6-5 and TRBJ1-1; 9 positions match TRBD1. Per the germline V gene, CDR1 is MNHEY and CDR2 is SVGAGI. The CDR3 length is 14 residues. Trimming at V came to 7 bases and at J to 3 bases, leaving 6 bases not matched to a gene. The CDR3 spells CASKRTGEYTEAFF. DNA of the CDR3: TGTGCCAGCAAAAGGACAGGGGAATACACTGAAGCTTTCTTT.

The genes are TRBV5-1 and TRBJ2-5, with D possibly matching TRBD1 (5 bases). The germline V gene has CDR1 SGHRS and CDR2 YFSETQ. V dropped 4 bases and J dropped 4 bases, with 20 bases sitting between them. This CDR3 spans 16 amino acids. The CDR3 nucleotides read TGCGCCAGCAGCCTGCTTGGGCAGGGTGAGGCAGAGACCCAGTACTTC. Amino acid sequence: CASSLLGQGEAETQYF.

The V gene is TRBV12-3 or TRBV12-4, the J gene TRBJ2-5; D gene unclear. Trimming took 1 base from V and 2 from J, leaving 2 bases between them. The CDR3 length is 12 residues. The CDR3 is CASSLGQETQYF. The CDR3 DNA reads TGTGCCAGCAGTTTAGGGCAAGAGACCCAGTACTTC.

The rearrangement uses TRBV19 and TRBJ1-6; tentative D call: TRBD1 (6 bases). V was trimmed by 5 bases and J by 7 bases, leaving 15 bases between them. CDR3 length equals 15 residues. Germline V gene data show CDR1 as LNHDA and CDR2 as SQIVND (reference sequence). The DNA of the CDR3 is TGTGCCAGTAGTCCGACAGGAGGGGACAATTCACCCCTCCACTTT. Amino acids: CASSPTGGDNSPLHF.

The chain couples TRBV29-1 to TRBJ2-1; 8 bases match TRBD2. Germline V gene lookup returns CDR1 SQVTM and CDR2 ANQGSEA. The V gene end was trimmed by 6 bases and the J gene end by 1 base; junction bases not matched to a gene: 2. This CDR3 spans 13 amino acids. The CDR3 DNA follows: TGCAGCGTCGGGGGGGGTTCCTACAATGAGCAGTTCTTC. Protein: CSVGGGSYNEQFF.

The chain couples TRBV2 to TRBJ1-2; 7 bases map to TRBD1. The ends lost 7 bases at V and 0 bases at J; junction bases unmatched: 8. The germline CDR1 and CDR2 sequences are SNHLY and FYNNEI. This CDR3 is 15 amino acids long. The CDR3 bases are TGTGCCAGCAAGATAGACAGGGATGCTAACTATGGCTACACCTTC. It yields the protein CASKIDRDANYGYTF.

This chain uses TRBV7-9 with TRBJ2-7, with TRBD1 identical over 8 bases. CDR3 length: 15 residues. Germline CDR1 is SEHNR and CDR2 is FQNEAQ (reference sequence). V was clipped by 5 bases and J by 2 bases; unmatched bases: 8. The CDR3 loop reads CASSPDRGSTYEQYF. CDR3 bases: TGTGCCAGCAGCCCCGACAGGGGATCCACCTACGAGCAGTACTTC. Based on the CDR3 plus reference TRBV7-9 and TRBJ2-7, the full variable domain is DTGVSQNPRHKITKRGQNVTFRCDPISEHNRLYWYRQTLGQGPEFLTYFQNEAQLEKSRLLSDRFSAERPKGSFSTLEIQRTEQGDSAMYLCASSPDRGSTYEQYFGPGTRLTVT.

The chain couples TRBV5-4 to TRBJ1-1, with a possible D match to TRBD1 (5 bases). The V end lost 4 bases, the J end lost 4 bases, and 14 bases lay between the germline ends. The germline gives CDR1 SGHNT, CDR2 YYREEE (reference sequence). The CDR3 has 14 amino acids. Here the CDR3 reads CASSGGGFGTEAFF. In nucleotides, the CDR3 is TGTGCCAGCAGCGGGGGGGGGTTCGGCACTGAAGCTTTCTTT.

V gene TRBV29-1 combines with J gene TRBJ2-5; TRBD2 aligns across 10 bases. The V and J ends lost 7 bases and 2 bases, in that order; junction bases with no gene match: 4. CDR3 length: 13 residues. The germline V gene encodes CDR1 SQVTM and CDR2 ANQGSEA. The CDR3 sequence is CSAGSGGQETQYF. In DNA form, the CDR3 reads TGCAGCGCCGGTAGCGGGGGGCAAGAGACCCAGTACTTC.

The chain links TRBV6-6 to TRBJ1-5; 7 bases map to TRBD1. Trimming removed 10 bases from V and 2 bases from J; junction bases left unmatched: 8. Looked up from germline, CDR1 is MNHNY and CDR2 is SVGAGI (reference sequence). The CDR3 is 14 residues long. DNA for the CDR3: TGTGCCACCCAGGACAGGATGGGCAATCAGCCCCAGCATTTT. Translated, it gives CATQDRMGNQPQHF.

This clone was seen more than once but under ten times. The chain carries TRBV28 and TRBJ2-7; TRBD2 aligns across 7 bases. This CDR3 contains 15 residues. Germline CDR1 MDHEN, CDR2 SYDVKM. V gave up 7 bases and J gave up 3 bases; unmatched junction bases: 12. CDR3: CASNSRDYPNYEQYF. As DNA, the CDR3 is TGTGCCAGCAATTCCCGGGACTACCCAAACTACGAGCAGTACTTC. The whole variable domain, remainder taken from reference TRBV28 and TRBJ2-7, is DVKVTQSSRYLVKRTGEKVFLECVQDMDHENMFWYRQDPGLGLRLIYFSYDVKMKEKGDIPEGYSVSREKKERFSLILESASTNQTSMYLCASNSRDYPNYEQYFGPGTRLTVT.

The rearrangement joins TRBV15 to TRBJ1-2; 7 bases fit TRBD1. Germline lookup yields CDR1 LNHNV and CDR2 YYDKDF (reference sequence). The CDR3 spans 15 residues. V lost 1 base to trimming and J lost 5 bases; unmatched junction nucleotides: 7. The CDR3 DNA is TGTGCCACCAGCAGAGCTGGACAGGTTTTTTATGGCTACACCTTC. Protein product: CATSRAGQVFYGYTF.

The V call is TRBV7-9, the J call TRBJ1-4; no firm D call. This CDR3 region has 13 residues. V shed 5 bases and J shed 3 bases, with 7 bases lying between them. Germline assignment: CDR1 SEHNR and CDR2 FQNEAQ (reference sequence). The CDR3 loop is CASSPAANEKLFF. The CDR3 region has the DNA TGTGCCAGCAGCCCCGCCGCTAATGAAAAACTGTTTTTT. Variable domain in full (rest from reference TRBV7-9 and TRBJ1-4): DTGVSQNPRHKITKRGQNVTFRCDPISEHNRLYWYRQTLGQGPEFLTYFQNEAQLEKSRLLSDRFSAERPKGSFSTLEIQRTEQGDSAMYLCASSPAANEKLFFGSGTQLSVL.